One sample yielded the 8 T cell receptor beta chains listed below, sequenced in a study of cytomegalovirus exposure and HLA in healthy donors. The PCR ran on 60 Vbeta and 13 Jbeta primers. Sequencing was performed with immunoSEQ multiplex PCR; in TCRdb, only in-frame clones are kept and a portion is missing. The sample comprises some 150,000 clones, 60% to 80% of which are singletons, and 6.7% rests with the top ten. The sequenced sample consisted of PBMCs. All receptors come from a woman aged 40 to 50 in good health and CMV-seropositive.

The V call is TRBV6-4, the J call TRBJ2-5; 11 nucleotides align to TRBD1. The germline CDR1 and CDR2 sequences are MRHNA and SNTAGT. This CDR3 comprises 15 residues. The J segment lost 4 bases and the V segment lost 6 bases, leaving 7 bases of the junction unmatched. This CDR3 reads CASRPGQGAGETQYF. The CDR3, as DNA: TGTGCCAGCAGACCAGGACAGGGGGCTGGAGAGACCCAGTACTTC.

This sequence joins TRBV7-9 and TRBJ2-5, with 9 bases matching TRBD1. V shed 11 bases, J shed 1 base, and the junction held 11 bases outside the gene matches. This CDR3 is built from 15 residues. Looked up from germline, CDR1 is SEHNR and CDR2 is FQNEAQ (reference sequence). CDR3 sequence (DNA): TGTGCCGTAGGAACCGGGACAGGGATCCAAGAGACCCAGTACTTC. Translated, it gives CAVGTGTGIQETQYF.

The chain uses TRBV19 and TRBJ2-5, with 9 bases aligning to TRBD2. From germline, CDR1 is LNHDA and CDR2 SQIVND (reference sequence). The junction had 5 bases not matched to a gene; V was cut back by 4 bases and J by 2 bases. CDR3 length: 15 amino acids. CDR3 amino acids: CASSKTSGGQETQYF. CDR3 bases: TGTGCCAGTAGTAAGACTAGCGGCGGACAAGAGACCCAGTACTTC.

This clone was observed a handful of times. The chain recombines TRBV4-1 with TRBJ2-1; 15 nucleotides line up with TRBD2. Germline loops: CDR1 MGHRA, CDR2 YSYEKL. Trimming removed 1 base from V and 7 bases from J; junction bases left unmatched: 8. The CDR3 length is 18 residues. The CDR3 DNA is TGCGCCAGCAGCCAAGTCGATTTGGGACTAGCGGGGGGAAATGAGCAGTTCTTC. This gives the protein CASSQVDLGLAGGNEQFF.

V gene TRBV9 combines with J gene TRBJ1-4; no clear D. The germline V gene encodes CDR1 SGDLS and CDR2 YYNGEE. The CDR3 covers 14 residues. With 4 bases removed from V and 0 bases from J, the gap between germline ends came to 7 bases. Here the CDR3 reads CASSPTATNEKLFF. In DNA form, the CDR3 reads TGTGCCAGCAGCCCTACCGCAACTAATGAAAAACTGTTTTTT.

This sequence joins TRBV4-1 and TRBJ2-3; 8 nucleotides line up with TRBD2. The junction had 7 bases not matched to a gene; V was cut back by 0 bases and J by 11 bases. Per germline, CDR1 MGHRA and CDR2 YSYEKL. The CDR3 sequence is 14 residues long. CDR3 sequence (DNA): TGCGCCAGCAGCCAAGATCGGGGACTAGTCGAGCAGTATTTT. Translating it yields CASSQDRGLVEQYF.

This chain connects TRBV6-1 to TRBJ1-2, with a weak D call TRBD1 (6 bases). Per the germline V gene, CDR1 is MNHNS and CDR2 is SASEGT. V was pared by 7 bases and J by 3 bases, with 12 bases between. This CDR3 has 13 amino acids. The CDR3 protein is CASNLQGDYGYTF. Here the CDR3 DNA reads TGTGCCAGCAATTTACAGGGTGACTATGGCTACACCTTC.

This rearrangement joins TRBV10-1 to TRBJ1-6, with D uncertain. Trimming took off 10 bases at V and 6 bases at J, with 7 bases between the two ends. The CDR3 is 11 amino acids. Germline CDR1 reads WNHNN; CDR2 reads SYGVQD (reference sequence). CDR3 sequence (DNA): TGCGCCACCTTTGTTAATTCACCCCTCCACTTT. Its protein product is CATFVNSPLHF.